These 29 T cell receptor beta chains share one sample of origin, sequenced in a study of early T cells in non-severe SARS-CoV-2 infection. MiXCR, applied by TCRdb to the 5' RACE reads, yields one record per CDR3 protein. The profile shows some 57,000 distinct CDR3 sequences, over 7% of them singletons. Sequencing used whole blood. These receptors were collected from an adult who was a healthcare worker with PCR-confirmed SARS-CoV-2 infection or an uninfected control (not recorded which).

This clonotype was observed a few times. This chain joins TRBV7-2 and TRBJ2-2; TRBD1 matches at 7 bases. This CDR3 contains 14 residues. With V trimmed by 5 bases and J by 3 bases, 3 bases remained unmatched. Germline V gene lookup returns CDR1 SGHTA and CDR2 FQGNSA. The CDR3 loop reads CASSPDRDTGELFF. The DNA of the CDR3 is TGTGCCAGCAGCCCTGACAGGGACACCGGGGAGCTGTTTTTT.

This clonotype was seen ten or more times. J is TRBJ2-7 and V is TRBV6-6; 7 bases align to TRBD2. CDR3 length: 13 amino acids. The junction had 3 bases not matched to a gene; V was cut back by 5 bases and J by 2 bases. CDR1 is MNHNY, CDR2 SVGAGI, per germline (reference sequence). DNA for the CDR3: TGTGCCAGCAGTAATGCGGGGGCCTACGAGCAGTACTTC. Residues: CASSNAGAYEQYF.

This clonotype was seen a few times. CDR3 coding DNA: TGCGCCAGCAGCCAAGGAAGGGGCCAGTGGTACGAGCAGTACTTC. Amino acids: CASSQGRGQWYEQYF. The V gene is TRBV4-1, the J gene TRBJ2-7, with TRBD1 as a possible D gene (5 bases). The CDR3 totals 15 residues. Germline CDR1 MGHRA, CDR2 YSYEKL. V lost 1 base and J 4 bases, leaving 14 bases between the germline ends.

This clonotype has just a few counts. The gene calls are TRBV12-3 or TRBV12-4 and TRBJ1-1, with D unresolved. Trimming shortened V by 5 bases and J by 5 bases, and 15 bases separated the two germline ends. The CDR3 is made up of 14 amino acids. The CDR3 is CASSPGRILTEAFF. As DNA, the CDR3 is TGTGCCAGCAGTCCCGGACGGATCCTTACTGAAGCTTTCTTT.

In this sample, this clonotype turned up many times. V gene TRBV12-3 or TRBV12-4 combines with J gene TRBJ2-1; D is unresolved. The CDR3 consists of 14 residues. Trimming took 5 bases from V and 0 from J, leaving 8 bases between them. The CDR3 here is CASSPGYSYNEQFF. CDR3 nucleotides: TGTGCCAGCAGTCCTGGTTACTCCTACAATGAGCAGTTCTTC.

There are a few counts of this clonotype. J is TRBJ2-1 and V is TRBV5-1, with a tentative D call TRBD1 (6 bases). The V end lost 5 bases, the J end lost 6 bases, and 12 bases lay between the germline ends. Per the germline V gene, CDR1 is SGHRS and CDR2 is YFSETQ. This CDR3 has 13 residues. CDR3: CASSRDRSNEQFF. The CDR3 region has the DNA TGCGCCAGCAGTCGAGACAGGAGCAATGAGCAGTTCTTC.

The rearrangement links TRBV6-1 to TRBJ1-4, with D perhaps TRBD1 (5 bases). The V end lost 0 bases, the J end lost 6 bases, and 14 bases lay between the germline ends. Germline CDR1 and CDR2: MNHNS and SASEGT. The CDR3 covers 16 residues. CDR3 DNA sequence: TGTGCCAGCAGTGAAGCGCTTTCAGGGAGCTATGAAAAACTGTTTTTT. Residues: CASSEALSGSYEKLFF.

This clonotype was observed a few times. The chain is built from TRBV3-1 and TRBJ2-7; TRBD2 agrees at 7 bases. V dropped 1 base and J dropped 2; count of bases not matched to a gene: 2. In germline, CDR1 is LGHDT, CDR2 YNNKEL (reference sequence). The CDR3 has 14 residues. In DNA, the CDR3 is TGTGCCAGCAGCCAAGGCAGCGGGGCCTACGAGCAGTACTTC. It yields the protein CASSQGSGAYEQYF.

This clonotype was recorded a few times. The chain combines TRBV5-6 with TRBJ1-2; the D is unclear. The CDR3 is made up of 14 amino acids. V dropped 1 base and J dropped 0 bases, with 7 bases sitting between them. Germline V gene lookup returns CDR1 SGHDT and CDR2 YYEEEE. CDR3 nucleotide sequence: TGTGCCAGCAGCTTGAGGTGGTCTAACTATGGCTACACCTTC. Protein sequence: CASSLRWSNYGYTF.

The DNA of the CDR3 is TGCGCCAGCAACGACAGGGGGATAAACTATGGCTACACCTTC. This codes for CASNDRGINYGYTF. V usage is TRBV5-1 and J usage is TRBJ1-2; 9 bases align to TRBD1. The CDR3 has 14 amino acids. J gave up 2 bases and V 6 bases, and 5 bases lay outside the gene matches. Per the germline V gene, CDR1 is SGHRS and CDR2 is YFSETQ.

The V call is TRBV6-6, the J call TRBJ1-3, with D perhaps matching TRBD1 (6 bases). Germline V lookup: CDR1 MNHNY, CDR2 SVGAGI (reference sequence). V was shortened by 2 bases and J by 5 bases, with 19 bases between the two germline ends. This CDR3 contains 17 residues. In DNA form, the CDR3 reads TGTGCCAGCAGTTACCCCCAAACACCACAGGGTCGAAACACCATATATTTT. This translates into CASSYPQTPQGRNTIYF.

This clonotype was picked up a small number of times. The chain employs TRBV6-6 and TRBJ2-7; D is tentatively TRBD1 or TRBD2 (5 bases each). Germline CDR1 and CDR2: MNHNY and SVGAGI (reference sequence). Trimming pared 3 bases from V and 4 bases from J, leaving 7 bases between. CDR3 length: 12 residues. CDR3 nucleotides: TGTGCCAGCAGTTATGAGGGGTACGAGCAGTACTTC. Protein: CASSYEGYEQYF.

The genes are TRBV18 and TRBJ1-1; TRBD1 is a possible D gene (6 bases). Germline V lookup: CDR1 KGHSH, CDR2 LQKENI. Trimming removed 3 bases at V and 9 bases at J, with 14 bases between. The CDR3 length is 13 residues. The CDR3 DNA follows: TGTGCCAGCTCACCGGAGGACAGCTTACAAGCTTTCTTT. Translating it yields CASSPEDSLQAFF. Full variable domain (rest looked up from reference TRBV18 and TRBJ1-1): NAGVMQNPRHLVRRRGQEARLRCSPMKGHSHVYWYRQLPEEGLKFMVYLQKENIIDESGMPKERFSAEFPKEGPSILRIQQVVRGDSAAYFCASSPEDSLQAFFGQGTRLTVV.

This chain joins TRBV24-1 and TRBJ2-3, with D possibly being TRBD2 (6 bases). CDR3 length equals 14 residues. Germline V CDR1 and CDR2: KGHDR, SFDVKD. Trimming pared 4 bases from V and 9 bases from J, leaving 16 bases between. The CDR3 coding sequence is TGTGCCACCAGTGACCCCGCGGGGAGCGCCACGCAGTATTTT. This codes for CATSDPAGSATQYF.

The V call is TRBV6-4, the J call TRBJ2-1; 9 positions match TRBD2. This CDR3 has 15 residues. Germline CDR1 is MRHNA and CDR2 is SNTAGT. The ends lost 4 bases at V and 15 bases at J; junction bases unmatched: 16. CDR3 residues: CASSVGGRAWDPMFF. The CDR3, as DNA: TGTGCCAGCAGTGTAGGCGGGAGGGCCTGGGACCCGATGTTCTTC.

The rearrangement links TRBV4-1 to TRBJ1-2; a weak D match, TRBD1 (6 bases). Trimming took 0 bases from V and 11 from J, leaving 19 bases between them. The CDR3 has 15 amino acids. CDR1 is MGHRA and CDR2 is YSYEKL in the germline V gene. The CDR3 protein is CASSQDPIGTRRYTF. The CDR3 bases are TGCGCCAGCAGCCAAGATCCCATCGGGACACGTCGATACACCTTC.

At least ten counts were recorded for this clonotype. The V and J genes are TRBV6-6 and TRBJ2-1, with 12 bases that match TRBD1. Germline loops: CDR1 MNHNY, CDR2 SVGAGI (reference sequence). CDR3 length: 15 amino acids. Losses at the gene ends were 6 bases for V and 9 bases for J; bases not matched to a gene: 9. The CDR3 here is CASSKGQGAYGEQFF. As DNA, the CDR3 is TGTGCCAGCAGCAAGGGACAGGGGGCTTATGGTGAGCAGTTCTTC.

This clonotype was counted between two and nine times. The CDR3 spells CSARGREGYEQYF. CDR3 coding DNA: TGCAGTGCTAGAGGTCGGGAGGGCTACGAGCAGTACTTC. The J gene is TRBJ2-7, the V gene TRBV20-1; 8 bases align to TRBD2. This CDR3 spans 13 amino acids. Germline values: CDR1 DFQATT, CDR2 SNEGSKA (reference sequence). After removal of 1 base from V and 3 bases from J, the junction contained 2 bases not matched to a gene.

The table lists this clonotype with a few counts. V is TRBV12-3 or TRBV12-4 and J is TRBJ2-7, with D tentatively TRBD2 (6 bases). Trimming removed 0 bases from V and 8 bases from J, with 11 bases in between. This CDR3 spans 13 amino acids. This CDR3 is CASSLAEGTKQYF. The CDR3 DNA sequence: TGTGCCAGCAGTTTAGCGGAGGGGACGAAGCAGTACTTC.

The V call is TRBV4-2, the J call TRBJ2-7, with unresolved D. CDR1 is LGHNA and CDR2 is YNFKEQ in the germline V gene. The CDR3 is 16 residues long. V was trimmed by 0 bases and J by 3 bases, leaving 15 bases between them. The CDR3 DNA sequence: TGTGCCAGCAGCCAAGACCCTACGACCAGTCACTACGAGCAGTACTTC. Translated, it gives CASSQDPTTSHYEQYF.

This rearrangement joins TRBV6-6 to TRBJ2-1, with 10 bases lining up with TRBD1. This CDR3 is 14 amino acids long. V shed 6 bases, J shed 8 bases, and the junction held 7 bases outside the gene matches. The germline V gene has CDR1 MNHNY and CDR2 SVGAGI (reference sequence). CDR3 sequence (DNA): TGTGCCAGCAGACCGACAGGGGGCCGGGATGAGCAGTTCTTC. Encoded protein: CASRPTGGRDEQFF.

V and J are TRBV11-2 and TRBJ2-3; D remains ambiguous. CDR1 SGHAT and CDR2 FQNNGV come from the germline V gene. The CDR3 consists of 16 residues. The V end lost 3 bases, the J end lost 0 bases, and 13 bases lay between the germline ends. CDR3 protein: CASSFGPAASTDTQYF. CDR3 in DNA: TGTGCCAGCAGCTTTGGCCCAGCCGCTAGCACAGATACGCAGTATTTT. Complete variable domain (other parts from reference TRBV11-2 and TRBJ2-3): EAGVAQSPRYKIIEKRQSVAFWCNPISGHATLYWYQQILGQGPKLLIQFQNNGVVDDSQLPKDRFSAERLKGVDSTLKIQPAKLEDSAVYLCASSFGPAASTDTQYFGPGTRLTVL.

In its sample, this clonotype was seen a few times. The chain carries TRBV6-1 and TRBJ1-2; weak D call: TRBD1 (6 bases). V was cut by 5 bases and J by 4 bases, with 11 bases left in between. This CDR3 is built from 13 residues. Germline loops: CDR1 MNHNS, CDR2 SASEGT. CDR3 sequence: CASSTLDSYGYTF. DNA for the CDR3: TGTGCCAGCAGTACGCTGGACAGCTATGGCTACACCTTC.

This clonotype was seen repeatedly, ten times or more. The chain combines TRBV12-5 with TRBJ2-1; D gene uncertain. Trimming took 1 base from V and 9 from J, leaving 7 bases between them. The germline CDR1 and CDR2 sequences are LGHNT and FRNRAP. This CDR3 is built from 12 residues. The CDR3 nucleotides are TGTGCTAGTGGTTTGGGAGAAGGTGAGCAGTTCTTC. This translates into CASGLGEGEQFF.

J is TRBJ2-1 and V is TRBV2; D is ambiguous. Trimming removed 2 bases from V and 9 bases from J, with 5 bases in between. The germline CDR1 and CDR2 sequences are SNHLY and FYNNEI. The CDR3 contains 11 residues. The CDR3 protein is CASSEPVEQFF. Written as DNA, the CDR3 is TGTGCCAGCAGTGAACCCGTTGAGCAGTTCTTC.

The table lists this clonotype with a few counts. The chain combines TRBV7-2 with TRBJ1-4; D may be TRBD1 (6 bases). This CDR3 has 15 residues. V lost 5 bases and J lost 5, with 15 bases in between. Germline CDR1 is SGHTA and CDR2 is FQGNSA. CDR3 nucleotide sequence: TGTGCCAGCAGCCTCGGTTTCAGGGGCAATGAAAAACTGTTTTTT. The encoded protein is CASSLGFRGNEKLFF.

This clonotype was found a few times. This chain uses TRBV6-1 with TRBJ1-5; no clear D gene. The germline CDR1 and CDR2 sequences are MNHNS and SASEGT. The ends were cut back, 7 bases at V and 4 bases at J, with 8 bases in the middle. The CDR3 is made up of 12 amino acids. The CDR3 sequence: CASKLGNQPQHF. CDR3 nucleotides: TGTGCCAGCAAATTGGGAAATCAGCCCCAGCATTTT.

V usage is TRBV15 and J usage is TRBJ2-7; TRBD1 might be the D (5 bases). The germline V gene has CDR1 LNHNV and CDR2 YYDKDF (reference sequence). The length of the CDR3 is 15 residues. Trimming shortened V by 0 bases and J by 3 bases, and 12 bases separated the two germline ends. The CDR3 sequence is CATSRDRQDNYEQYF. CDR3 in DNA: TGTGCCACCAGCAGAGATCGCCAGGACAACTACGAGCAGTACTTC.

This clonotype was observed at least ten times. J is TRBJ1-1 and V is TRBV11-2; TRBD1 matches 8 bases. The CDR3 covers 14 residues. V lost 5 bases, J lost 7 bases, and 9 bases stayed unmatched. From germline, CDR1 is SGHAT and CDR2 FQNNGV. In DNA, the CDR3 is TGTGCCAGCAGCCTTAAGGCAGGGGGCGTTGAAGCTTTCTTT. Translated, it gives CASSLKAGGVEAFF.